The clone carrying this T cell receptor beta chain was observed at least ten times. Its antigen is still unknown. Diagnosis was based on clinical symptoms, serum thyroxine, TRAb, thyroid ultrasound and orbital computed tomography. This sample was included in a study of Graves' ophthalmopathy and Graves' hyperthyroidism. As for the study in general: Peripheral blood was obtained at first diagnosis, ahead of any treatment. Study-wide results and limits: The study's model predicted ophthalmopathy progression at 70% to 71% sensitivity and around 75% specificity.

CDR3 length equals 17 residues. CDR1 is PRHDT and CDR2 is FYEKMQ in the germline V gene (reference sequence). V lost 4 bases and J 1 base, leaving 19 bases between the germline ends. Amplifying from RNA transcripts, the study obtained TCR beta CDR3 regions. Investigators did first-round RT-PCR with HTBI primers, then second-round multiplex PCR. Using its own MiXCR run on the multiplex PCR reads, TCRdb lists one record per CDR3 protein. The sample consists of roughly 400,000 distinct CDR3 sequences, just over 15% of them appearing once. The origin of this receptor is a woman under 30 with stable Graves' hyperthyroidism. The genes are TRBV13 and TRBJ1-1; D uncertain. The sequenced sample consisted of peripheral blood. CDR3 in DNA: TGTGCCAGCAGCTCTTTGGGTTTTGAGGCTTCGAACACTGAAGCTTTCTTT. Its protein is CASSSLGFEASNTEAFF. The variable domain in full, with the rest retrieved from reference TRBV13 and TRBJ1-1, is AAGVIQSPRHLIKEKRETATLKCYPIPRHDTVYWYQQGPGQDPQFLISFYEKMQSDKGSIPDRFSAQQFSDYHSELNMSSLELGDSALYFCASSSLGFEASNTEAFFGQGTRLTVV.